These 27 T cell receptor beta chains came from one sample sequenced in a study of T cells after posttransplantation cyclophosphamide. TCRdb keeps only in-frame clones here, not all; method: immunoSEQ multiplex PCR. The repertoire holds 25,000 to 35,000 clones, about nine tenths seen once, with roughly 3% in the top ten. What was sequenced was PBMCs. The receptor set was obtained from a man between 45 and 60 years old.

The rearrangement links TRBV5-8 to TRBJ1-2, with 7 bases lining up with TRBD1. The CDR3 is 17 amino acids. V shed 4 bases and J 2 bases; nucleotides not matched to a gene: 14. Germline CDR1 SGHTS, CDR2 YDEGEE. Here the CDR3 reads CASSGTGGTEINYGYTF. CDR3 DNA sequence: TGTGCCAGCAGCGGAACCGGAGGGACAGAGATAAACTATGGCTACACCTTC.

V is TRBV7-8 and J is TRBJ1-1; D is perhaps TRBD1 (6 bases). The CDR3 sequence is 17 residues long. V lost 2 bases and J lost 6, with 22 bases in between. Germline-derived CDR1 and CDR2 are SGHVS and FQNEAQ. This chain's CDR3 is CASSLTFFLGQSSEAFF. The CDR3 DNA sequence: TGTGCCAGCAGCTTAACTTTCTTTCTTGGACAGTCATCTGAAGCTTTCTTT.

The chain recombines TRBV9 with TRBJ2-5, with 7 bases fitting TRBD2. The CDR3 length is 14 residues. Losses at the gene ends were 3 bases for V and 1 base for J; bases not matched to a gene: 3. The germline V gene has CDR1 SGDLS and CDR2 YYNGEE. DNA of the CDR3: TGTGCCAGCAGCGGGAGACTAGCCCAAGAGACCCAGTACTTC. Translated, it gives CASSGRLAQETQYF.

The chain combines TRBV28 with TRBJ2-5; 9 bases line up with TRBD1. J lost 2 bases, V lost 1 base, and 5 bases had no gene match. CDR3 size: 16 residues. The germline V gene has CDR1 MDHEN and CDR2 SYDVKM. CDR3: CASSLSLTGGQETQYF. CDR3 in DNA: TGTGCCAGCAGTTTATCGTTGACAGGGGGGCAAGAGACCCAGTACTTC.

This clone was seen only once. The CDR3 loop reads CASSPMTGRQETQYF. The CDR3 nucleotides read TGTGCCAGCAGCCCAATGACCGGGAGACAAGAGACCCAGTACTTC. V gene TRBV14 combines with J gene TRBJ2-5; weak D call: TRBD2 (6 bases). Trimming left V 4 bases short and J 2 bases short, with 14 bases between. CDR1 and CDR2 from the germline V gene are SGHDN and FVKESK. CDR3 length equals 15 residues.

The chain combines TRBV5-4 with TRBJ2-2; D not certain. This CDR3 has 14 residues. Germline V gene lookup returns CDR1 SGHNT and CDR2 YYREEE (reference sequence). V was shortened by 4 bases and J by 5 bases, with 12 bases between the two germline ends. For the CDR3, the DNA is TGTGCCAGCAGCACCCCCCTAAAAACCGGGGAGCTGTTTTTT. It specifies CASSTPLKTGELFF.

The genes are TRBV29-1 and TRBJ2-2; D is possibly TRBD2 (5 bases). Trimming cost V 4 bases and J 6 bases, with 9 bases left between them. This CDR3 is built from 12 residues. The germline gives CDR1 SQVTM, CDR2 ANQGSEA. The CDR3 spells CSVGSSPGELFF. CDR3 coding DNA: TGCAGCGTTGGGTCTAGCCCCGGGGAGCTGTTTTTT.

This rearrangement joins TRBV5-1 to TRBJ1-2; TRBD1 matches 10 bases. The V gene's germline CDR1 is SGHRS and CDR2 YFSETQ. The CDR3 covers 16 residues. Germline trimming cut 0 bases from V and 6 bases from J; bases unmatched to any gene: 8. CDR3 DNA sequence: TGCGCCAGCAGCTTGGGACAGGGGGCGCGTCTGGATGGCTACACCTTC. This codes for CASSLGQGARLDGYTF.

This chain connects TRBV5-1 to TRBJ1-2, with 12 bases matching TRBD1. Germline loops: CDR1 SGHRS, CDR2 YFSETQ. Unmatched junction bases numbered 5, after V lost 0 bases and J lost 5 bases. CDR3 size: 16 residues. The CDR3 DNA is TGCGCCAGCAGCTTGGAGGGGACAGGGGGCGGGTATGGCTACACCTTC. Encoded protein: CASSLEGTGGGYGYTF.

This chain joins TRBV7-9 and TRBJ2-3, with TRBD2 matching 8 bases. Germline lookup yields CDR1 SEHNR and CDR2 FQNEAQ (reference sequence). CDR3 length equals 16 residues. V shed 3 bases and J 0 bases; nucleotides not matched to a gene: 5. Here the CDR3 reads CASSFGLARSTDTQYF. The CDR3 DNA is TGTGCCAGCAGCTTTGGACTAGCCCGTAGCACAGATACGCAGTATTTT.

The chain employs TRBV5-4 and TRBJ2-1, with 8 nucleotides matching TRBD2. CDR1 and CDR2 (germline): SGHNT, YYREEE (reference sequence). V trimming: 4 bases; J trimming: 4 bases; junction bases outside the gene matches: 19. The CDR3 is 19 residues long. As DNA, the CDR3 is TGTGCCAGCAGCGCTTTGTATGTCTATCGACTAGCGCCTTACAATGAGCAGTTCTTC. Residues: CASSALYVYRLAPYNEQFF.

V usage is TRBV7-3 and J usage is TRBJ2-3, with unresolved D. The CDR3 has 14 amino acids. Trimming took 4 bases from V and 2 from J, leaving 10 bases between them. The germline V gene encodes CDR1 SGHTA and CDR2 FQGTGA. This CDR3 is CASSSRLNTDTQYF. In DNA, the CDR3 is TGTGCCAGCAGCTCGCGGCTAAACACAGATACGCAGTATTTT.

V is TRBV7-2 and J is TRBJ2-2, with D tentatively TRBD1 (5 bases). V dropped 0 bases and J dropped 9 bases, with 14 bases sitting between them. The length of the CDR3 is 15 residues. The germline V gene has CDR1 SGHTA and CDR2 FQGNSA. CDR3 DNA: TGTGCCAGCAGCTTAGCGGGGCCCCGCGGCCGGGAGCTGTTTTTT. Protein product: CASSLAGPRGRELFF. The full variable domain, in which reference TRBV7-2 and TRBJ2-2 provide the parts outside the CDR3, is GAGVSQSPSNKVTEKGKDVELRCDPISGHTALYWYRQSLGQGLEFLIYFQGNSAPDKSGLPSDRFSAERTGGSVSTLTIQRTQQEDSAVYLCASSLAGPRGRELFFGEGSRLTVL.

The chain employs TRBV20-1 and TRBJ2-1; D remains ambiguous. This CDR3 has 11 residues. Germline loops: CDR1 DFQATT, CDR2 SNEGSKA (reference sequence). V shed 3 bases and J shed 7 bases, with 7 bases lying between them. The CDR3 nucleotides are TGCAGTGCTAGTCCCCTAAATGAGCAGTTCTTC. Translation: CSASPLNEQFF.

This clone showed up just once. The rearrangement uses TRBV29-1 and TRBJ1-2; 8 bases match TRBD1. The V gene end was trimmed by 7 bases and the J gene end by 8 bases; junction bases not matched to a gene: 15. Germline V gene data show CDR1 as SQVTM and CDR2 as ANQGSEA. The CDR3 has 14 residues. CDR3 bases: TGCAGCGCAACCCTACACGGACAGGGTAACGGCTACACCTTC. It yields the protein CSATLHGQGNGYTF.

V gene TRBV19 combines with J gene TRBJ1-3; no clear D. Germline CDR1 is LNHDA and CDR2 is SQIVND (reference sequence). Trimming removed 8 bases from V and 3 bases from J, with 17 bases in between. The CDR3 length is 15 residues. Here the CDR3 reads CASSPTPRVGNTIYF. The CDR3 bases are TGTGCCAGTTCACCTACCCCACGGGTTGGAAACACCATATATTTT.

The rearrangement links TRBV5-1 to TRBJ2-1; 9 bases are a match to TRBD2. The CDR3 has 15 amino acids. Germline assignment: CDR1 SGHRS and CDR2 YFSETQ. V lost 0 bases, J lost 3 bases, and 1 base stayed unmatched. The CDR3 reads CASSLGLADYNEQFF. The CDR3 bases are TGCGCCAGCAGCTTGGGACTAGCGGACTACAATGAGCAGTTCTTC.

J is TRBJ1-1 and V is TRBV4-1; 7 bases align to TRBD1. The CDR3 has 18 residues. The germline V gene encodes CDR1 MGHRA and CDR2 YSYEKL. Trimming removed 3 bases from V and 0 bases from J; junction bases left unmatched: 13. In nucleotides, the CDR3 is TGCGCCAGCAGCCAGGTTAATATGGGACAGTTCATGAACACTGAAGCTTTCTTT. It specifies CASSQVNMGQFMNTEAFF.

The rearrangement links TRBV29-1 to TRBJ1-5, with TRBD1 identical over 8 bases. The J segment lost 5 bases and the V segment lost 5 bases, leaving 5 bases of the junction unmatched. The CDR3 has 13 amino acids. The germline CDR1 and CDR2 sequences are SQVTM and ANQGSEA. The CDR3 loop is CSVRTGNDQPQHF. CDR3 coding DNA: TGCAGCGTTAGGACAGGGAACGATCAGCCCCAGCATTTT.

The chain uses TRBV19 and TRBJ2-5, with 15 bases aligning to TRBD2. The DNA matches TRBJ2-7 better at its end, which makes the J call doubtful. This CDR3 contains 19 residues. The germline CDR1 and CDR2 sequences are LNHDA and SQIVND (reference sequence). The chain's CDR3 is CASSSGGTSGGIGFYEQYF. The DNA for the CDR3 is TGTGCCAGTAGTTCCGGCGGGACTAGCGGGGGGATCGGATTCTACGAGCAGTACTTC.

Here the CDR3 reads CASNGRGTGNTIYF. The CDR3, as DNA: TGTGCCAGCAATGGGAGGGGTACTGGAAACACCATATATTTT. The gene calls are TRBV6-1 and TRBJ1-3, with D perhaps matching TRBD1 (5 bases). Germline V gene lookup returns CDR1 MNHNS and CDR2 SASEGT. There are 14 residues in the CDR3. V lost 7 bases and J 2 bases, leaving 12 bases between the germline ends.

In this sample, this clone turned up once. The chain uses TRBV7-8 and TRBJ2-1; 14 nucleotides line up with TRBD2. This CDR3 spans 15 amino acids. The germline CDR1 and CDR2 sequences are SGHVS and FQNEAQ. Unmatched junction bases numbered 4, after V lost 4 bases and J lost 8 bases. The CDR3 region has the DNA TGTGCCAGCAGCTATAGACTAGCGGGAGGGGATGAGCAGTTCTTC. Its protein product is CASSYRLAGGDEQFF.

The chain carries TRBV7-2 and TRBJ2-1; maybe TRBD2 (6 bases). The length of the CDR3 is 16 residues. In germline, CDR1 is SGHTA, CDR2 FQGNSA. V lost 3 bases and J 2 bases, leaving 14 bases between the germline ends. In nucleotides, the CDR3 is TGTGCCAGCAGCTTCCCACTAGCACAGACCTACAATGAGCAGTTCTTC. Its translation: CASSFPLAQTYNEQFF.

The rearrangement links TRBV15 to TRBJ2-5; 9 bases line up with TRBD2. Germline V gene sequence: CDR1 LNHNV, CDR2 YYDKDF (reference sequence). The CDR3 has 15 residues. J lost 4 bases, V lost 1 base, and 4 bases had no gene match. CDR3 sequence: CATSRVGGRGETQYF. CDR3 sequence (DNA): TGTGCCACCAGCAGAGTGGGCGGGAGGGGAGAGACCCAGTACTTC.

The rearrangement links TRBV11-2 to TRBJ2-2, with a tentative D call TRBD2 (7 bases). V was cut by 0 bases and J by 6 bases, with 17 bases left in between. The CDR3 runs 17 residues. CDR1 and CDR2 (germline): SGHAT, FQNNGV. DNA for the CDR3: TGTGCCAGCAGCTTAGATTCAGGAGGGGGGGCACCCGGGGAGCTGTTTTTT. It specifies CASSLDSGGGAPGELFF.

The gene calls are TRBV7-9 and TRBJ2-2; a weak D match, TRBD1 (5 bases). Trimming removed 2 bases from V and 8 bases from J, with 9 bases in between. The CDR3 is 13 amino acids. CDR1 and CDR2 from the germline V gene are SEHNR and FQNEAQ (reference sequence). DNA of the CDR3: TGTGCCAGCAGCTTAAGGGGTATTGGGGAGCTGTTTTTT. Translating it yields CASSLRGIGELFF.

The V gene is TRBV4-2, the J gene TRBJ2-7, with 13 bases that match TRBD2. The V gene end was trimmed by 5 bases and the J gene end by 5 bases; junction bases not matched to a gene: 3. The CDR3 has 14 amino acids. CDR1 is LGHNA and CDR2 is YNFKEQ in the germline V gene. CDR3 loop: CASSKGTSGNEQYF. CDR3 in DNA: TGTGCCAGCAGCAAAGGGACTAGCGGGAACGAGCAGTACTTC.